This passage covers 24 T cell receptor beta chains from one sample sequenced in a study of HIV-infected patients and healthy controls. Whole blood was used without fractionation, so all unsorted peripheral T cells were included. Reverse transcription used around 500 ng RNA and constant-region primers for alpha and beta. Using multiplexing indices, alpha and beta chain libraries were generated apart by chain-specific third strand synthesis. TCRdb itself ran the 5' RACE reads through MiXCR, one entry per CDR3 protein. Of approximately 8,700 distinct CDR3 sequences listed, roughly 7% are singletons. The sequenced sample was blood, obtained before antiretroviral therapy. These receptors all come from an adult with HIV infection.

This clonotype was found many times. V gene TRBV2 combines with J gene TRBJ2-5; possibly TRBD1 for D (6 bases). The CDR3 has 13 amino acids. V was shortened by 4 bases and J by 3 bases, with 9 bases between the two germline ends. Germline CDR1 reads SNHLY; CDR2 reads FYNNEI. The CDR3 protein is CASSVYREETQYF. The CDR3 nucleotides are TGTGCCAGCAGTGTTTACAGGGAAGAGACCCAGTACTTC.

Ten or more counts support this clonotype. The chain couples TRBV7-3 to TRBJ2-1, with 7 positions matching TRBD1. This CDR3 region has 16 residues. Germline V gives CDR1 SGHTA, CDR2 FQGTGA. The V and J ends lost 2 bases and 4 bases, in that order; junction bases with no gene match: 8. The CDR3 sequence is CASSLLVTGPYNEQFF. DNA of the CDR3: TGTGCCAGCAGCTTATTAGTGACAGGGCCATACAATGAGCAGTTCTTC.

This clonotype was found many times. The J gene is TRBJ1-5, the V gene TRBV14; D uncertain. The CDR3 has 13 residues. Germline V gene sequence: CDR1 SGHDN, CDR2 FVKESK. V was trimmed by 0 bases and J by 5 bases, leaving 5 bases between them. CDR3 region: CASSQDMHQPQHF. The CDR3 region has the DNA TGTGCCAGCAGCCAAGATATGCATCAGCCCCAGCATTTT.

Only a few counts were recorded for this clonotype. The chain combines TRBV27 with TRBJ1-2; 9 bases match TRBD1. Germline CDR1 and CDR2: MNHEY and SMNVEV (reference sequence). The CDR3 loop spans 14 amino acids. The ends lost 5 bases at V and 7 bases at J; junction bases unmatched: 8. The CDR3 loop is CASSKQGAVSGYTF. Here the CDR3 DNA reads TGTGCCAGCAGTAAACAGGGGGCGGTTAGTGGCTACACCTTC.

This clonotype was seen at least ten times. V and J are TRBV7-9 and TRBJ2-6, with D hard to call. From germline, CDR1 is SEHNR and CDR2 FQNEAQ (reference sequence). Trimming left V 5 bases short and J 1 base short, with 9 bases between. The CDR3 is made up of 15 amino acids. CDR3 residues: CASSRPLSGANVLTF. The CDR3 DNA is TGTGCCAGCAGCCGGCCCTTATCTGGGGCCAACGTCCTGACTTTC.

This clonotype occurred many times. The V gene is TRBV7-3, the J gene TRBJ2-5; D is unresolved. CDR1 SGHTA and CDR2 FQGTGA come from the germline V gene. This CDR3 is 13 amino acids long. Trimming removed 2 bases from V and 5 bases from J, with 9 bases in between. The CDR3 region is CASSLSVEETQYF. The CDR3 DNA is TGTGCCAGCAGCTTATCAGTAGAGGAGACCCAGTACTTC.

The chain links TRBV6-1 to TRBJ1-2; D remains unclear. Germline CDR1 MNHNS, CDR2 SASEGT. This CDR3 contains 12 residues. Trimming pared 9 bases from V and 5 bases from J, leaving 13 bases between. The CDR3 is CASRTVKYGYTF. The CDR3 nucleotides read TGTGCCAGTAGGACGGTTAAATATGGCTACACCTTC.

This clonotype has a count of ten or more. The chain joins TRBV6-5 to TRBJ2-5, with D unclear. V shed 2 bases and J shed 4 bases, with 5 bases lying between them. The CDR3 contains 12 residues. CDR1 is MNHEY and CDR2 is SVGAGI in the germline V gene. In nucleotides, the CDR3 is TGTGCCAGCAGTTACGTGGGAGAGACCCAGTACTTC. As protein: CASSYVGETQYF.

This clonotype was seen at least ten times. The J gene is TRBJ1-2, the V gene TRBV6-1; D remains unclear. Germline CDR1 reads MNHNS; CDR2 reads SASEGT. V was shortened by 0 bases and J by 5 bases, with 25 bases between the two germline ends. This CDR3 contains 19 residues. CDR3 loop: CASSEAPPGLGIPEYGYTF. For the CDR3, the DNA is TGTGCCAGCAGTGAAGCTCCGCCCGGGCTCGGAATCCCAGAGTATGGCTACACCTTC.

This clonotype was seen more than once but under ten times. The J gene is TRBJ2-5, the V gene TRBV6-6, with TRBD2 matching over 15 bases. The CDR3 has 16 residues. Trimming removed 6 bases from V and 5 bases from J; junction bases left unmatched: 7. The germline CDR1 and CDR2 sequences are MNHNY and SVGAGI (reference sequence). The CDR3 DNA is TGTGCCAGCAGCCCGGGACTAGCGGGGGGCTGGGAGACCCAGTACTTC. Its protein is CASSPGLAGGWETQYF.

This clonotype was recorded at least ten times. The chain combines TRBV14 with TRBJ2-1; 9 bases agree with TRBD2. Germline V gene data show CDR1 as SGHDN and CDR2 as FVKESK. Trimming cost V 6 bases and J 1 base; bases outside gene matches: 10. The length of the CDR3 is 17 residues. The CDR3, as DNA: TGTGCCAGCAGTCCTTATAGCGGGGGCCGTTCCTACAATGAGCAGTTCTTC. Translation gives CASSPYSGGRSYNEQFF.

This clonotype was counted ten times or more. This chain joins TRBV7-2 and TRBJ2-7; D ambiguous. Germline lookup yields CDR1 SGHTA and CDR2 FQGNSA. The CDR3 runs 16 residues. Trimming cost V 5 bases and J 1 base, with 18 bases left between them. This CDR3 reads CASSQSYGSSSYEQYF. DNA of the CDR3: TGTGCCAGCAGCCAATCTTATGGGTCCTCATCCTACGAGCAGTACTTC.

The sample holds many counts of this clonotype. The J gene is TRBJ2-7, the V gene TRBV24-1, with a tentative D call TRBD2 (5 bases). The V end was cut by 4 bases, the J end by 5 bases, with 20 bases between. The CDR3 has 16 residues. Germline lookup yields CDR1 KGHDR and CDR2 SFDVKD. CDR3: CATSDPPVSGFHEQYF. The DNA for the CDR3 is TGTGCCACCAGTGACCCTCCGGTTTCGGGATTCCACGAGCAGTACTTC.

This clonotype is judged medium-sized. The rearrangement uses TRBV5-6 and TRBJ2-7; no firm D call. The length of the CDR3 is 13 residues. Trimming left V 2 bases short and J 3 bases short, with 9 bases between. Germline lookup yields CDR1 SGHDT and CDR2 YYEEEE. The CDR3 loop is CASSFSGYYEQYF. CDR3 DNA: TGTGCCAGCAGCTTTTCCGGATACTACGAGCAGTACTTC.

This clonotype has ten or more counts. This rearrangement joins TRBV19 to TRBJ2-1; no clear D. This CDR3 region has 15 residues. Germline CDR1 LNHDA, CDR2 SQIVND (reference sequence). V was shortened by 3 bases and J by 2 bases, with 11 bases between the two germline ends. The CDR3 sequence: CASSMKRTTYNEQFF. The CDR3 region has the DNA TGTGCCAGTAGTATGAAGAGAACCACCTACAATGAGCAGTTCTTC.

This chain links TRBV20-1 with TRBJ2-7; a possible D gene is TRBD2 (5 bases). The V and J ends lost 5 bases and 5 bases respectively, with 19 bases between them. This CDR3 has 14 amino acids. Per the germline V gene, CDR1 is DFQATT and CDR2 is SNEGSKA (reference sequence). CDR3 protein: CSAVRGTSYHEQYF. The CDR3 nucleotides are TGCAGTGCTGTCCGGGGTACTAGTTACCACGAGCAGTACTTC.

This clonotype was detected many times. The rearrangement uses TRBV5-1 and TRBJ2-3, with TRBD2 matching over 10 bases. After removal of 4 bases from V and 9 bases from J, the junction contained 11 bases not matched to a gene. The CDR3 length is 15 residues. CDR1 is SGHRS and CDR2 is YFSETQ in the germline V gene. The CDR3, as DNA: TGCGCCAGCAGCCTACAGCGGGGGGGCCTTGGGACGCAGTATTTT. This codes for CASSLQRGGLGTQYF.

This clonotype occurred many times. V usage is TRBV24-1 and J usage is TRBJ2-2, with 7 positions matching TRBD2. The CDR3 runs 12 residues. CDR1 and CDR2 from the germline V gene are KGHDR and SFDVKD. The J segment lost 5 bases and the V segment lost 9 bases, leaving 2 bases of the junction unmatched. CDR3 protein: CATWGGTGELFF. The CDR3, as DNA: TGTGCCACCTGGGGGGGAACCGGGGAGCTGTTTTTT.

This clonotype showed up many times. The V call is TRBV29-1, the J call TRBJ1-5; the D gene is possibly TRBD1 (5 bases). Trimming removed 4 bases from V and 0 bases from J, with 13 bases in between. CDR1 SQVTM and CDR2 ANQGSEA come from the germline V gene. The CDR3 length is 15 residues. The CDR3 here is CSVGGEPYSNQPQHF. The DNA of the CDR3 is TGCAGCGTTGGGGGGGAACCTTATAGCAATCAGCCCCAGCATTTT.

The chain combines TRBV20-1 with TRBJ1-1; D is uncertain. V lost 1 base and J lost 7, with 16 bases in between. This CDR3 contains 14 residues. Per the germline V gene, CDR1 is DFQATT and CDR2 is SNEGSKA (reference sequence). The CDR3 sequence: CSARASVGVSEAFF. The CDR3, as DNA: TGCAGTGCTAGAGCCTCAGTCGGGGTCAGTGAAGCTTTCTTT.

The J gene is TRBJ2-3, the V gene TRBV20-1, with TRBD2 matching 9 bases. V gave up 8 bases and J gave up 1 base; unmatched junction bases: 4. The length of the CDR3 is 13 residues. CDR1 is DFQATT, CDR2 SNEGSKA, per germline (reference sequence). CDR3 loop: CSPLAGCTDTQYF. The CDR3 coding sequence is TGCAGTCCCCTAGCGGGGTGCACAGATACGCAGTATTTT.

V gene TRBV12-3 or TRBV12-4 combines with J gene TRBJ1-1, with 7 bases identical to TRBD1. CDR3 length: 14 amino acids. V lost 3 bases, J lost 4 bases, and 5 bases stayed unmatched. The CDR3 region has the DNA TGTGCCAGCAGTTTCTCTGACAGGGCCACTGAAGCTTTCTTT. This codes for CASSFSDRATEAFF.

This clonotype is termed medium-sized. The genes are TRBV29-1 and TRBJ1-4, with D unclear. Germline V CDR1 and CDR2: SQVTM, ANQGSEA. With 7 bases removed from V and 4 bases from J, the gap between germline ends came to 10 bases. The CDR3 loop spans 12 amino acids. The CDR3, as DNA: TGCAGCGCCTCAGAGTATAATGAAAAACTGTTTTTT. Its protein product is CSASEYNEKLFF.

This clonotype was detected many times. CDR3 loop: CSARDLTRTPRINTGELFF. CDR3 nucleotide sequence: TGCAGTGCTAGAGATCTTACCCGGACTCCTAGAATAAACACCGGGGAGCTGTTTTTT. The V and J genes are TRBV20-1 and TRBJ2-2, with a tentative D call TRBD2 (5 bases). The CDR3 totals 19 residues. Trimming cost V 0 bases and J 2 bases, with 22 bases left between them. CDR1 and CDR2 (germline): DFQATT, SNEGSKA (reference sequence).